The clone carrying this T cell receptor (beta chain) was counted between two and nine times. Its target is unknown. 5'RACE with constant-segment primers yielded barcoded, UMI-tagged TCR alpha and TCR beta cDNA libraries. One entry per CDR3 protein, called by TCRdb with MiXCR from the 5' RACE reads. The repertoire holds some 100,000 distinct CDR3 sequences, with 8.5% to 14% as singletons. The length of the CDR3 is 14 residues. Germline V gene data show CDR1 as SNHLY and CDR2 as FYNNEI. V lost 3 bases, J lost 5 bases, and 6 bases stayed unmatched. The data stem from a study of T-cell memory formation after mild COVID-19. General study results and limits: CD4+ clones that contracted lay mainly in CM and EM; CD8+ ones lay in EMRA.

The TCR was taken from a man aged 18 to 35 who had mild COVID-19 (a few samples of this study predate the infection). Cell type and time point are not known. The sequenced sample was PBMCs or a T cell subset sorted from them (not recorded which). The chain has TRBV2 and TRBJ2-5; 7 bases agree with TRBD1. The CDR3 nucleotides are TGTGCCAGCAGTGACTGGGAACAGGGGGAGACCCAGTACTTC. This encodes CASSDWEQGETQYF.